This T cell receptor (beta chain) derives from a study of cytomegalovirus exposure and HLA in healthy donors. In the PCR, 60 Vbeta and 13 Jbeta primers were used. Data came from immunoSEQ multiplex PCR; TCRdb stores just in-frame clones and leaves some out. The table records around 180,000 clones, around 80% of them present only once. General study points: In a later analysis, DRB1 alleles had the most associated TCRs; HLA-C alleles the fewest.

Of note for this clone: The antigen is undetermined.

Sequencing used PBMCs. The source is a boy younger than 10 in good health and CMV-seronegative.

The CDR3 loop is CASSPRDNYNEQFF. In nucleotides, the CDR3 is TGTGCCAGCTCACCAAGGGACAACTACAATGAGCAGTTCTTC. This chain joins TRBV18 and TRBJ2-1, with D possibly matching TRBD1 (6 bases). Trimming pared 2 bases from V and 3 bases from J, leaving 8 bases between. This CDR3 has 14 residues. The germline V gene has CDR1 KGHSH and CDR2 LQKENI.